These T cell receptor beta chains were read from a single sample in a study of control samples from healthy donors and cancer patients. Sequencing used immunoSEQ multiplex PCR; TCRdb keeps in-frame clones, though not all of them. The sample has around 130,000 clones; around nine tenths are singletons. Sequences were obtained from blood. The origin of the receptors is a man aged 30 to 39 in good health. The CDR3 runs from the conserved cysteine through the conserved F or W. The D gene is left open where the match is weak. Some rows have no size entry. The others give once, few or many, or a class for an expanded clone.

J gene | D gene | V gene | clone size | CDR3 protein | CDR3 DNA
TRBJ2-6 | - | TRBV27 | - | CASTPRGPGANVLTF | TGTGCCAGCACCCCCCGAGGACCTGGGGCCAACGTCCTGACTTTC
TRBJ1-3 | - | TRBV3-1/TRBV3-2 | once | CASSQAPTSGNTIYF | TGTGCCAGCAGCCAAGCCCCTACCTCTGGAAACACCATATATTTT
TRBJ1-2 | - | TRBV18 | - | CASSPGQGLDGYTF | TGTGCCAGCTCACCGGGGCAGGGGTTAGATGGCTACACCTTC
TRBJ1-2 | - | TRBV2 | - | CASSVGTSGNYGYTF | TGTGCCAGCAGTGTAGGGACATCGGGTAACTATGGCTACACCTTC
TRBJ1-5 | TRBD1 | TRBV19 | - | CASSPGQGSNQPQHF | TGTGCCAGTAGCCCGGGACAGGGAAGCAATCAGCCCCAGCATTTT
TRBJ2-2 | - | TRBV3-1/TRBV3-2 | - | CASSQLGRGMRNTGELFF | TGTGCCAGCAGCCAACTCGGACGGGGGATGAGGAACACCGGGGAGCTGTTTTTT
TRBJ2-5 | - | TRBV29-1 | - | CSVGAREETQYF | TGCAGCGTTGGAGCTAGAGAGGAGACCCAGTACTTC
TRBJ2-4 | - | TRBV3-1/TRBV3-2 | - | CASSQPGYKNIQYF | TGTGCCAGCAGCCAACCGGGCTACAAAAACATTCAGTACTTC
TRBJ1-5 | - | TRBV10-1 | once | CASSLDSGQPQHF | TGCGCCAGCAGCCTAGACAGCGGTCAGCCCCAGCATTTT
TRBJ1-1 | - | TRBV6-5 | - | CASSYSGGGLNTEAFF | TGTGCCAGCAGTTACTCGGGCGGGGGGTTGAACACTGAAGCTTTCTTT
TRBJ1-4 | - | TRBV3-1/TRBV3-2 | - | CASSQARAQGEKLFF | TGTGCCAGCAGCCAAGCTAGGGCTCAGGGTGAAAAACTGTTTTTT
TRBJ2-5 | TRBD1 | TRBV5-1 | - | CASSIGTGVQETQYF | TGCGCCAGCAGCATAGGTACAGGGGTCCAAGAGACCCAGTACTTC
TRBJ2-7 | - | TRBV10-1 | - | CASSESGNYEQYF | TGCGCCAGCAGTGAGTCGGGGAACTACGAGCAGTACTTC
TRBJ1-2 | - | TRBV9 | - | CASSQGRQLNYGYTF | TGTGCCAGCAGCCAGGGCAGGCAACTTAACTATGGCTACACCTTC
TRBJ1-1 | - | TRBV5-4 | - | CASSPNLQPEAFF | TGTGCCAGCAGCCCCAATCTACAACCAGAAGCTTTCTTT
TRBJ1-1 | - | TRBV5-8 | - | CASSLSSEAFF | TGTGCCAGCAGCTTGTCATCCGAAGCTTTCTTT
TRBJ1-1 | - | TRBV10-2 | - | CASSDIGTTEAFF | TGCGCCAGCAGTGATATAGGGACCACTGAAGCTTTCTTT
TRBJ1-3 | - | TRBV10-2 | - | CASSESLTESSGNTIYF | TGCGCCAGCAGTGAGTCCTTGACTGAATCCTCTGGAAACACCATATATTTT
TRBJ1-6 | - | TRBV18 | - | CASSPRAGKLNSPLHF | TGTGCCAGCTCACCTCGAGCAGGGAAATTGAACTCACCCCTCCACTTT
TRBJ1-1 | - | TRBV14 | - | CASSSLRVGTEAFF | TGTGCCAGCAGCTCACTCAGGGTGGGCACTGAAGCTTTCTTT
TRBJ1-4 | - | TRBV9 | - | CASSPEATNEKLFF | TGTGCCAGCAGCCCGGAGGCAACTAATGAAAAACTGTTTTTT
TRBJ1-1 | TRBD1 | TRBV12-3/TRBV12-4 | - | CASSFNRGTEAFF | TGTGCCAGCAGTTTTAACAGGGGCACTGAAGCTTTCTTT
TRBJ2-1 | - | TRBV12-3/TRBV12-4 | - | CASSSAPGEQFF | TGTGCCAGCAGTTCAGCCCCAGGTGAGCAGTTCTTC
TRBJ1-1 | - | TRBV5-6 | - | CASSPQWDTEAFF | TGTGCCAGCAGCCCTCAGTGGGATACTGAAGCTTTCTTT
TRBJ1-5 | - | TRBV6-1 | - | CASSGQASKRYSNQPQHF | TGTGCCAGCAGTGGACAGGCCTCGAAACGATATAGCAATCAGCCCCAGCATTTT
TRBJ2-5 | TRBD1 | TRBV6-1 | - | CASSARQGMWIQETQYF | TGTGCCAGCAGTGCCCGACAGGGGATGTGGATCCAAGAGACCCAGTACTTC
TRBJ1-2 | TRBD1 | TRBV7-8 | - | CASSPGQGAHYGYTF | TGTGCCAGCAGCCCTGGACAGGGGGCCCACTATGGCTACACCTTC
TRBJ1-1 | - | TRBV3-1/TRBV3-2 | - | CASSQLDIRDIAFF | TGTGCCAGCAGCCAGTTAGACATCAGGGACATAGCTTTCTTT
TRBJ1-2 | TRBD1 | TRBV3-1/TRBV3-2 | - | CASRNLDRTKGGYTF | TGTGCCAGCAGAAACCTGGACAGGACGAAGGGTGGCTACACCTTC
TRBJ1-1 | - | TRBV29-1 | - | CSVAYYEGEAFF | TGCAGCGTTGCCTACTATGAGGGAGAAGCTTTCTTT
TRBJ2-2 | - | TRBV6-2/TRBV6-3 | - | CASSRGLPWNTGELFF | TGTGCCAGCAGCCGGGGACTCCCTTGGAACACCGGGGAGCTGTTTTTT
TRBJ2-2 | - | TRBV5-1 | - | CASSSPSRAETGELFF | TGCGCCAGCAGCTCCCCCTCGAGGGCGGAGACCGGGGAGCTGTTTTTT
TRBJ1-1 | - | TRBV29-1 | - | CSVVRGGFGTEAFF | TGCAGCGTGGTACGAGGGGGGTTTGGCACTGAAGCTTTCTTT
TRBJ2-2 | TRBD1 | TRBV27 | - | CASSPGTAAPGELFF | TGTGCCAGCAGTCCCGGGACAGCGGCGCCCGGGGAGCTGTTTTTT
TRBJ2-5 | - | TRBV5-8 | - | CASSYRKAQYF | TGTGCCAGCAGCTACCGGAAAGCCCAGTACTTC
TRBJ2-1 | TRBD2 | TRBV6-1 | - | CASSEPTSGPTYNEQFF | TGTGCCAGCAGTGAGCCGACTAGCGGCCCTACGTACAATGAGCAGTTCTTC
TRBJ2-1 | TRBD1 | TRBV18 | - | CASSPSRDSLFF | TGTGCCAGCTCCCCAAGCCGGGACAGCCTCTTCTTC
TRBJ1-5 | - | TRBV28 | - | CASSPLGSVFNQPQHF | TGTGCCAGCAGTCCCCTCGGTTCTGTCTTCAATCAGCCCCAGCATTTT
TRBJ2-7 | - | TRBV7-2 | once | CASSSSQGLIVEQYF | TGTGCCAGCAGTTCCTCCCAGGGGTTAATAGTCGAGCAGTACTTC